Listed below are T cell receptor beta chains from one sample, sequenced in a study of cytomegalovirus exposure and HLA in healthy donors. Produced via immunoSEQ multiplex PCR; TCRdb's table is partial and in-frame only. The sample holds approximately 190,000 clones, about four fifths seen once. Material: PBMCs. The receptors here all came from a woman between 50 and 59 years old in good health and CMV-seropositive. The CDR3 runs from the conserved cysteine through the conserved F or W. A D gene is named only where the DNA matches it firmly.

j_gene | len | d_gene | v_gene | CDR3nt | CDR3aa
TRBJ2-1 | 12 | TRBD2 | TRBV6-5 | TGTGCCAGCATCTCGGGGGGGAATGAGCAGTTCTTC | CASISGGNEQFF
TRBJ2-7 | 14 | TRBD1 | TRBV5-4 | TGTGCCAGCAGCTTGGACAGGGGCCCCCCCGAGCAGTACTTC | CASSLDRGPPEQYF
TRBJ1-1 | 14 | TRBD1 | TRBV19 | TGTGCCAGTAGAGCCGGGACAGGGAACACTGAAGCTTTCTTT | CASRAGTGNTEAFF
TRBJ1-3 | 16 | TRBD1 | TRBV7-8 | TGTGCCAGCAGCGGGACAGACCTCTTCTCTGGAAACACCATATATTTT | CASSGTDLFSGNTIYF
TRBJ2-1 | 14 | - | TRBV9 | TGTGCCAGCGGAAAGATGCTAGCATCGGATGAGCAGTTCTTC | CASGKMLASDEQFF
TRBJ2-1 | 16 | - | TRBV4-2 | TGTGCCAGCAGCCAAGATAGCGAACTAGCAGGGATTCGTCGGTTCTTC | CASSQDSELAGIRRFF
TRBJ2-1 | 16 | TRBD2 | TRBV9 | TGTGCCAGCAGCCGCACCTCTAGCGGGGGGGCCTATGAGCAGTTCTTC | CASSRTSSGGAYEQFF
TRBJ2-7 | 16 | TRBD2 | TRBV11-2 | TGTGCCAGCAGCGAGCTAGCGGGGGGAGGCACCTACGAGCAGTACTTC | CASSELAGGGTYEQYF
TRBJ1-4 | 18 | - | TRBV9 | TGTGCCAGCAGCCCAGTACGGGGGGCCGGGGCAACTAATGAAAAACTGTTTTTT | CASSPVRGAGATNEKLFF
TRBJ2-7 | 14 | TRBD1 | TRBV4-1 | TGCGCCAGCAGCCAAGAGGACAGGGTTTACGAGCAGTACTTC | CASSQEDRVYEQYF
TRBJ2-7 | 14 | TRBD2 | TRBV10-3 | TGTGCCATCAGTGAAACTAGCGGGGGTATCGAGCAGTACTTC | CAISETSGGIEQYF